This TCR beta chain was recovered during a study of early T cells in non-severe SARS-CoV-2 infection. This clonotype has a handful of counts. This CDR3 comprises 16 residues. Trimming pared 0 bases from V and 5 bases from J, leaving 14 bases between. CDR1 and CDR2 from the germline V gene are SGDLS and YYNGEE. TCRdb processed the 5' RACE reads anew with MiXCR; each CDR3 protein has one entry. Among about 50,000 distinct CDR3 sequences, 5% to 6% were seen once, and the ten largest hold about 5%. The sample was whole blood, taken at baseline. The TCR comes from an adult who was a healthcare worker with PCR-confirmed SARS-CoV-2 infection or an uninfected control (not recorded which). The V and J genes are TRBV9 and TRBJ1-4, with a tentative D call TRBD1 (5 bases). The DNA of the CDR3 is TGTGCCAGCAGCGTAGGACAGCTCGGTATCAATGAAAAACTGTTTTTT. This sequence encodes CASSVGQLGINEKLFF.